This entry is about one T cell receptor (beta chain). The antigen is unknown. The data belong to a study of chemoradiotherapy in HPV16-positive cancers. Study-level background: Candidate HPV-specific clones and shared TCR motifs came from a couple of HPV16-positive patients. Regarding the study as a whole: Non-HPV-specific T cells did not expand in tumors during treatment, whereas candidate HPV-specific clones and E7-related motifs did.

Sequencing was performed with immunoSEQ multiplex PCR; in TCRdb, only in-frame clones are kept and a portion is missing. The sample shows some 25,000 clones, approximately 93% of them seen only once. The CDR3 length is 13 residues. Trimming cost V 1 base and J 6 bases, with 7 bases left between them. The germline V gene encodes CDR1 LNHNV and CDR2 YYDKDF (reference sequence). The origin of this receptor is a human donor with HPV-associated anogenital cancer. The sample was taken from a patient who underwent chemoradiotherapy. The chain uses TRBV15 and TRBJ1-3; D unclear. CDR3 DNA: TGTGCCACCAGCAGAGTACCTTCAAACACCATATATTTT. It encodes CATSRVPSNTIYF. The full variable domain, its missing parts supplied by reference TRBV15 and TRBJ1-3, is DAMVIQNPRYQVTQFGKPVTLSCSQTLNHNVMYWYQQKSSQAPKLLFHYYDKDFNNEADTPDNFQSRRPNTSFCFLDIRSPGLGDTAMYLCATSRVPSNTIYFGEGSWLTVV.